Sequencing of this T cell receptor (beta chain) was carried out in a study of blood T cell repertoires in COVID-19. Study information: The United States, Italy and Spain provided the acute and convalescent COVID-19 samples. The analysed material was cDNA or gDNA that came from T cells, B-cell-depleted T cells, or PBMCs.

A single count supports this clone. Trimming cost V 3 bases and J 0 bases; bases outside gene matches: 7. The CDR3 runs to 16 residues. CDR1 is SGHVS and CDR2 is FQNEAQ in the germline V gene. Clones were sequenced by immunoSEQ multiplex PCR, and TCRdb holds only the in-frame ones, with some missing. The data contain 130,000 to 150,000 clones, roughly nine tenths of them singletons. The chain joins TRBV7-8 to TRBJ1-1; 7 bases line up with TRBD1. The TCR comes from a human donor in a cohort sampled during active COVID-19. Sequenced material: peripheral blood. The CDR3, as DNA: TGTGCCAGCAGCTTGACTCGTGGACAGGTGAACACTGAAGCTTTCTTT. It yields the protein CASSLTRGQVNTEAFF. The full variable domain, its missing parts supplied by reference TRBV7-8 and TRBJ1-1, is GAGVSQSPRYKVAKRGQDVALRCDPISGHVSLFWYQQALGQGPEFLTYFQNEAQLDKSGLPSDRFFAERPEGSVSTLKIQRTQQEDSAVYLCASSLTRGQVNTEAFFGQGTRLTVV.